These 15 T cell receptor beta chains were all obtained from the same sample, sequenced in a study of blood T cell repertoires in COVID-19 (dated by TCRdb to the early 2020s). Library creation used the immunoSEQ multiplex PCR assay. Imported from immuneACCESS, the table was reduced by TCRdb to in-frame sequences with V and J called. These copies leave out some clones; in studies compared against another copy, an unresolved V gene accounts for under half, and the cause of the remainder is not known. The sample profile shows some 100,000 clones; approximately 87% of them were found once. Roughly 10% of the sample is held by the ten biggest clonotypes. Sequencing was done on a sample of peripheral blood. Source of these receptors: a woman in her twenties or thirties with acute or convalescent COVID-19.

V and J are TRBV5-5 and TRBJ1-1; 9 bases agree with TRBD1. CDR3 length equals 15 residues. The junction had 7 bases not matched to a gene; V was cut back by 3 bases and J by 4 bases. CDR1 is SGHKS and CDR2 is YYEKEE in the germline V gene (reference sequence). The CDR3 spells CASSSLGQGGTEAFF. In nucleotides, the CDR3 is TGTGCCAGCAGCTCCTTGGGACAGGGAGGCACTGAAGCTTTCTTT.

J is TRBJ1-2 and V is TRBV4-2, with D maybe TRBD1 (6 bases). Germline loops: CDR1 LGHNA, CDR2 YNFKEQ. The length of the CDR3 is 15 residues. Trimming took 1 base from V and 5 from J, leaving 14 bases between them. CDR3 loop: CASSQGVTGLYGYTF. The DNA for the CDR3 is TGTGCCAGCAGCCAAGGCGTTACAGGGTTATATGGCTACACCTTC.

This rearrangement joins TRBV7-2 to TRBJ2-7; 7 nucleotides line up with TRBD2. The ends lost 5 bases at V and 6 bases at J; junction bases unmatched: 13. The CDR3 runs to 15 residues. Germline CDR1 SGHTA, CDR2 FQGNSA. CDR3 amino acids: CASSLVWGGMFEQYF. The CDR3 bases are TGTGCCAGCAGCCTGGTCTGGGGGGGGATGTTCGAGCAGTACTTC.

The chain recombines TRBV29-1 with TRBJ2-1; a possible D gene is TRBD1 (6 bases). The CDR3 covers 14 residues. Trimming pared 6 bases from V and 2 bases from J, leaving 14 bases between. Per the germline V gene, CDR1 is SQVTM and CDR2 is ANQGSEA. The DNA for the CDR3 is TGCAGCGTCCGCGGACAGCTACCCTACAATGAGCAGTTCTTC. Amino acids: CSVRGQLPYNEQFF.

The rearrangement uses TRBV28 and TRBJ1-5; D unclear. The germline gives CDR1 MDHEN, CDR2 SYDVKM. V shed 3 bases and J shed 6 bases, with 12 bases lying between them. The length of the CDR3 is 14 residues. The chain's CDR3 is CASSFIVEGQPQHF. CDR3 nucleotides: TGTGCCAGCAGTTTTATAGTGGAGGGTCAGCCCCAGCATTTT.

The chain recombines TRBV19 with TRBJ1-5; TRBD1 matches at 7 bases. J lost 1 base, V lost 10 bases, and 13 bases had no gene match. In germline, CDR1 is LNHDA, CDR2 SQIVND (reference sequence). The CDR3 runs 16 residues. The CDR3 protein is CATRDSPNKSNQPQHF. The CDR3 nucleotides read TGTGCCACAAGGGACAGCCCTAACAAAAGCAATCAGCCCCAGCATTTT.

The J gene is TRBJ2-1, the V gene TRBV6-2 or TRBV6-3; possible D gene TRBD1, 5 bases. This CDR3 spans 15 amino acids. V was trimmed by 5 bases and J by 9 bases, leaving 20 bases between them. The germline V gene encodes CDR1 MNHEY and CDR2 SVGEGT. CDR3 bases: TGTGCCAGCAGTCCACGCCAGGGAACAATCCTTGAGCAGTTCTTC. This translates into CASSPRQGTILEQFF.

This chain connects TRBV30 to TRBJ1-1; tentatively, D is TRBD1 (5 bases). The germline V and J ends were trimmed by 7 bases and 5 bases, with 17 bases remaining between them. The CDR3 covers 13 residues. The germline V gene has CDR1 GTSNPN and CDR2 SVGIG (reference sequence). The CDR3 nucleotides read TGTGCCTTAAAGGACAATCCGGAGACTGAAGCTTTCTTT. As protein: CALKDNPETEAFF.

DNA for the CDR3: TGTGCCACCAGCAGGGAGCTGGGAGGAAAGGCTGATTCACCCCTCCACTTT. Translated, it gives CATSRELGGKADSPLHF. The V and J genes are TRBV15 and TRBJ1-6; D not resolved. The CDR3 is 17 amino acids. The V gene's germline CDR1 is LNHNV and CDR2 YYDKDF (reference sequence). Trimming removed 3 bases from V and 8 bases from J, with 20 bases in between.

This chain links TRBV3-1 (or the pseudogene TRBV3-2) with TRBJ1-5; TRBD1 agrees at 11 bases. J lost 6 bases, V lost 1 base, and 5 bases had no gene match. This CDR3 comprises 16 residues. The germline V gene has CDR1 LGHDT and CDR2 YNNKEL (reference sequence). The CDR3 loop is CASSQGDRGFRQPQHF. CDR3 bases: TGTGCCAGCAGCCAAGGGGACAGGGGGTTTCGTCAGCCCCAGCATTTT.

This clone was observed once. J is TRBJ1-6 and V is TRBV30, with 7 bases fitting TRBD1. This CDR3 is 13 amino acids long. Per germline, CDR1 GTSNPN and CDR2 SVGIG (reference sequence). V trimming: 4 bases; J trimming: 10 bases; junction bases outside the gene matches: 7. Here the CDR3 DNA reads TGTGCCTGGATAGGGGACAGAGGCTCACCCCTCCACTTT. Translating it yields CAWIGDRGSPLHF.

This sequence joins TRBV2 and TRBJ2-7; 7 bases line up with TRBD1. The germline gives CDR1 SNHLY, CDR2 FYNNEI. This CDR3 is built from 16 residues. The V segment lost 1 base and the J segment 3 bases; nucleotides outside the gene matches: 9. The DNA for the CDR3 is TGTGCCAGCAGTGAAGGAGGGGACAGTAAATACTACGAGCAGTACTTC. Encoded protein: CASSEGGDSKYYEQYF.

This clone was counted a single time. The chain links TRBV5-1 to TRBJ1-1, with D possibly matching TRBD1 (5 bases). CDR1 and CDR2 from the germline V gene are SGHRS and YFSETQ. The length of the CDR3 is 14 residues. Trimming cost V 1 base and J 2 bases, with 9 bases left between them. CDR3 bases: TGCGCCAGCAGCTTGTCAGGGATAAACACTGAAGCTTTCTTT. Protein: CASSLSGINTEAFF.

The V and J genes are TRBV4-1 and TRBJ2-7; a possible D gene is TRBD1 (6 bases). CDR3 length equals 13 residues. V lost 1 base, J lost 3 bases, and 7 bases lay in between. Germline V lookup: CDR1 MGHRA, CDR2 YSYEKL. The CDR3 sequence is CASSQGGGYEQYF. The CDR3, as DNA: TGCGCCAGCAGCCAAGGAGGGGGCTACGAGCAGTACTTC.

V gene TRBV6-5 combines with J gene TRBJ1-6, with TRBD1 matching 9 bases. This CDR3 contains 16 residues. CDR1 and CDR2 from the germline V gene are MNHEY and SVGAGI. Germline trimming cut 4 bases from V and 7 bases from J; bases unmatched to any gene: 8. In nucleotides, the CDR3 is TGTGCCAGCAGTTTAGGGACAGGGAGAGTAAATTCACCCCTCCACTTT. This encodes CASSLGTGRVNSPLHF.